The sequence of this TCR beta chain was determined in a study of cytomegalovirus exposure and HLA in healthy donors. General study findings and limits: Association of a missense DCLRE1C variant with TCR beta V- and J-gene trimming was reported in a later analysis.

Primers: 60 Vbeta forward and 13 Jbeta reverse. Only in-frame clones appear in the TCRdb table, and some are missing; sequencing was by immunoSEQ multiplex PCR. The sample lists 150,000 to 200,000 clones, over 75% seen once, with 1.5% to 2% in the top ten. In the case of this clone: What it binds is not known.

The CDR3 contains 15 residues. The V segment lost 3 bases and the J segment 4 bases; nucleotides outside the gene matches: 6. Per germline, CDR1 SGHRS and CDR2 YFSETQ. The source is a woman in her twenties or thirties in good health and CMV-seronegative. The sample taken for sequencing was PBMCs. The rearrangement joins TRBV5-1 to TRBJ2-2; 7 bases fit TRBD1. The CDR3 DNA is TGCGCCAGCAGCTACGACAGGGTGGCCACCGGGGAGCTGTTTTTT. It codes for CASSYDRVATGELFF.